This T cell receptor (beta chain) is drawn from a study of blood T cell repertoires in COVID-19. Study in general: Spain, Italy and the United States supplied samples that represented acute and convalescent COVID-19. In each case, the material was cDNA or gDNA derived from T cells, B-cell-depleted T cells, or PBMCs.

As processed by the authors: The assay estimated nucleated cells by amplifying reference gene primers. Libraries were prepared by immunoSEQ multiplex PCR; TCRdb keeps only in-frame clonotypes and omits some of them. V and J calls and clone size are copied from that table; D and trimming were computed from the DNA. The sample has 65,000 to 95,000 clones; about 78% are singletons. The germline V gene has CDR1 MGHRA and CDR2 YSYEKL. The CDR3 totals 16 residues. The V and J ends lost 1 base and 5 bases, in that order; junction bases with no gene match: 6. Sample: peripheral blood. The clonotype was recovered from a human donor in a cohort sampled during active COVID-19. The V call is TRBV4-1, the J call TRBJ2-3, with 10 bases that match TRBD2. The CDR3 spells CASSQVSGRAVDTQYF. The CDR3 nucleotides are TGCGCCAGCAGCCAAGTGAGCGGGAGGGCGGTAGATACGCAGTATTTT.